Shown below are 27 T cell receptor beta chains from a single sample sequenced in a study of T cell changes during pregnancy in multiple sclerosis. TCRdb keeps only in-frame clones here, not all; method: immunoSEQ multiplex PCR. The sample carries 50,000 or so clones, roughly 94% recorded once. This material consisted of CD4+ T cells from peripheral blood mononuclear cells, taken in the third trimester of pregnancy. The receptors stem from a female donor with multiple sclerosis, enrolled in a pregnancy study.

The rearrangement joins TRBV28 to TRBJ2-1; 8 bases are a match to TRBD2. Germline CDR1 reads MDHEN; CDR2 reads SYDVKM. The ends lost 6 bases at V and 8 bases at J; junction bases unmatched: 21. The CDR3 extends over 18 amino acids. DNA of the CDR3: TGTGCCAGCAGCCGTCTAAGACTAGCGTCGGAGGGCCAAGATGAGCAGTTCTTC. Protein sequence: CASSRLRLASEGQDEQFF. The whole variable domain, filled in from reference TRBV28 and TRBJ2-1, reads DVKVTQSSRYLVKRTGEKVFLECVQDMDHENMFWYRQDPGLGLRLIYFSYDVKMKEKGDIPEGYSVSREKKERFSLILESASTNQTSMYLCASSRLRLASEGQDEQFFGPGTRLTVL.

The V and J genes are TRBV5-1 and TRBJ1-2; 8 nucleotides agree with TRBD1. Germline V gene data show CDR1 as SGHRS and CDR2 as YFSETQ. Germline trimming cut 2 bases from V and 3 bases from J; bases unmatched to any gene: 6. The CDR3 runs 15 residues. This CDR3 is CASSFAATGDYGYTF. CDR3 coding DNA: TGCGCCAGCAGCTTTGCCGCGACAGGGGACTATGGCTACACCTTC.

V usage is TRBV28 and J usage is TRBJ2-7; D possibly corresponds to TRBD1 (5 bases). The CDR3 consists of 12 residues. V lost 3 bases, J lost 7 bases, and 10 bases lay in between. The germline CDR1 and CDR2 sequences are MDHEN and SYDVKM. CDR3 residues: CASSFRVGEQYF. The CDR3 DNA reads TGTGCCAGCAGTTTCAGGGTGGGTGAGCAGTACTTC. The variable domain in full, completed from reference TRBV28 and TRBJ2-7, reads DVKVTQSSRYLVKRTGEKVFLECVQDMDHENMFWYRQDPGLGLRLIYFSYDVKMKEKGDIPEGYSVSREKKERFSLILESASTNQTSMYLCASSFRVGEQYFGPGTRLTVT.

The chain combines TRBV7-2 with TRBJ2-1; no definite D call. Germline V CDR1 and CDR2: SGHTA, FQGNSA. The V gene lost 2 bases and the J gene lost 7 bases, with 9 bases spanning the gap. The CDR3 contains 13 residues. CDR3 bases: TGTGCCAGCAGCTTATCTAGTTTAAATGAGCAGTTCTTC. This encodes CASSLSSLNEQFF.

This clone was observed a single time. The V gene is TRBV6-1, the J gene TRBJ1-6, with D tentatively TRBD1 (6 bases). Per germline, CDR1 MNHNS and CDR2 SASEGT. This CDR3 is built from 14 residues. V shed 10 bases and J shed 10 bases, with 20 bases lying between them. The CDR3 bases are TGTGCCACCTCTACAACAGGGATGCGCTCACCCCTCCACTTT. Translated: CATSTTGMRSPLHF.

The chain recombines TRBV5-1 with TRBJ1-2; D not certain. V lost 0 bases and J 7 bases, leaving 4 bases between the germline ends. The germline V gene encodes CDR1 SGHRS and CDR2 YFSETQ. CDR3 length: 11 residues. The CDR3, as DNA: TGCGCCAGCAGCTTGGACTCTGGCTACACCTTC. It encodes CASSLDSGYTF.

The rearrangement joins TRBV19 to TRBJ1-1, with TRBD1 as a possible D gene (5 bases). The CDR3 extends over 14 amino acids. V lost 7 bases to trimming and J lost 6 bases, with 18 bases between them. In germline, CDR1 is LNHDA, CDR2 SQIVND (reference sequence). CDR3 sequence: CASNPGGVTAEAFF. The DNA of the CDR3 is TGTGCCAGTAACCCGGGAGGGGTAACGGCTGAAGCTTTCTTT.

V gene TRBV19 combines with J gene TRBJ2-5, with TRBD1 matching over 8 bases. Germline trimming cut 4 bases from V and 5 bases from J; bases unmatched to any gene: 6. Germline CDR1 and CDR2: LNHDA and SQIVND (reference sequence). The CDR3 loop spans 14 amino acids. CDR3 sequence (DNA): TGTGCCAGTAGTACTGGACAGGGTGGGGAGACCCAGTACTTC. The encoded protein is CASSTGQGGETQYF.

The J gene is TRBJ1-5, the V gene TRBV30; 8 bases fit TRBD1. The junction had 8 bases not matched to a gene; V was cut back by 5 bases and J by 5 bases. The CDR3 loop spans 14 amino acids. CDR1 and CDR2 from the germline V gene are GTSNPN and SVGIG (reference sequence). In DNA form, the CDR3 reads TGTGCCTGGGGACAGGGCCACTTATATCAGCCCCAGCATTTT. Translated: CAWGQGHLYQPQHF.

The CDR3 DNA reads as TGTGCCAGCAGTATACAGGGGGCTACAGATACGCAGTATTTT. Protein: CASSIQGATDTQYF. The rearrangement links TRBV28 to TRBJ2-3; 9 positions agree with TRBD1. The CDR3 has 14 amino acids. The germline gives CDR1 MDHEN, CDR2 SYDVKM. V was pared by 5 bases and J by 3 bases, with 3 bases of the junction left unmatched.

The CDR3 DNA follows: TGTGCCAGCAGCCTGAGCCAGACAGGGAGCTCCTACGAGCAGTACTTC. Translating it yields CASSLSQTGSSYEQYF. The chain is built from TRBV5-6 and TRBJ2-7; 7 positions agree with TRBD1. This CDR3 region has 16 residues. Germline V lookup: CDR1 SGHDT, CDR2 YYEEEE. Trimming at V came to 4 bases and at J to 0 bases, leaving 10 bases not matched to a gene.

The CDR3 DNA reads as TGTGCCAGCAGTGACGAGGACAGCGGGAGAACTAACTATGGCTACACCTTC. Its translation: CASSDEDSGRTNYGYTF. The V and J genes are TRBV2 and TRBJ1-2; TRBD1 is a possible D gene (6 bases). The germline V gene encodes CDR1 SNHLY and CDR2 FYNNEI. The CDR3 is 17 residues long. V lost 3 bases and J lost 0, with 17 bases in between.

The gene calls are TRBV6-1 and TRBJ1-2; TRBD1 might be the D (5 bases). The ends were cut back, 7 bases at V and 1 base at J, with 16 bases in the middle. The CDR3 runs to 15 residues. Germline V gene sequence: CDR1 MNHNS, CDR2 SASEGT. As DNA, the CDR3 is TGTGCCAGCACCCCAGACAGTTCCCATAACTATGGCTACACCTTC. Translated, it gives CASTPDSSHNYGYTF.

The V and J genes are TRBV11-3 and TRBJ2-7; D is possibly TRBD1 (5 bases). This CDR3 is 15 amino acids long. V lost 1 base and J 0 bases, leaving 10 bases between the germline ends. Germline lookup yields CDR1 SGHNT and CDR2 YENEEA. The CDR3 DNA reads as TGTGCCAGCAGCTTAGGACAGTCGAGCTCCTACGAGCAGTACTTC. Its translation is CASSLGQSSSYEQYF. Full variable domain (rest looked up from reference TRBV11-3 and TRBJ2-7): EAGVVQSPRYKIIEKKQPVAFWCNPISGHNTLYWYLQNLGQGPELLIRYENEEAVDDSQLPKDRFSAERLKGVDSTLKIQPAELGDSAVYLCASSLGQSSSYEQYFGPGTRLTVT.

This chain uses TRBV7-9 with TRBJ2-5, with 9 bases lining up with TRBD1. CDR1 SEHNR and CDR2 FQNEAQ come from the germline V gene (reference sequence). This CDR3 has 14 residues. J was trimmed by 4 bases and V by 5 bases; bases with no gene match: 5. CDR3: CASSQDRGRETQYF. DNA of the CDR3: TGTGCCAGCAGCCAGGACAGGGGACGAGAGACCCAGTACTTC. The full variable domain, with the rest looked up from reference TRBV7-9 and TRBJ2-5, is DTGVSQNPRHKITKRGQNVTFRCDPISEHNRLYWYRQTLGQGPEFLTYFQNEAQLEKSRLLSDRFSAERPKGSFSTLEIQRTEQGDSAMYLCASSQDRGRETQYFGPGTRLLVL.

This chain joins TRBV7-9 and TRBJ1-2, with TRBD1 matching 8 bases. The V and J ends lost 2 bases and 8 bases, in that order; junction bases with no gene match: 7. This CDR3 spans 14 amino acids. Germline CDR1 reads SEHNR; CDR2 reads FQNEAQ (reference sequence). CDR3 bases: TGTGCCAGCAGCTTACAGACAGGGGCGGGAGGCTACACCTTC. This encodes CASSLQTGAGGYTF.

This chain connects TRBV5-8 to TRBJ2-2; D possibly corresponds to TRBD1 (6 bases). V lost 1 base and J lost 3, with 10 bases in between. The CDR3 is made up of 15 amino acids. Germline values: CDR1 SGHTS, CDR2 YDEGEE. The CDR3 region is CASSLWQGYTGELFF. The CDR3 region has the DNA TGTGCCAGCAGCTTGTGGCAGGGGTACACCGGGGAGCTGTTTTTT.

CDR3 sequence: CASSPSVNQPQHF. The CDR3 region has the DNA TGTGCCAGCAGCCCCTCGGTGAATCAGCCCCAGCATTTT. This chain joins TRBV7-2 and TRBJ1-5; no firm D call. The germline gives CDR1 SGHTA, CDR2 FQGNSA. Trimming removed 5 bases from V and 4 bases from J, with 9 bases in between. The CDR3 runs to 13 residues.

CDR3 sequence: CAISESSPREPETQYF. The CDR3 DNA reads as TGTGCCATCAGTGAGTCGAGCCCCCGGGAACCAGAGACCCAGTACTTC. The genes are TRBV10-3 and TRBJ2-5; tentative D call: TRBD2 (5 bases). The CDR3 contains 16 residues. Trimming cost V 0 bases and J 4 bases, with 15 bases left between them. The germline V gene has CDR1 ENHRY and CDR2 SYGVKD.

The rearrangement joins TRBV10-3 to TRBJ2-7; D uncertain. V shed 0 bases and J shed 2 bases, with 8 bases lying between them. Germline loops: CDR1 ENHRY, CDR2 SYGVKD. The CDR3 is made up of 14 amino acids. CDR3 sequence reads: CAISESRVTYEQYF. CDR3 DNA: TGTGCCATCAGTGAGTCCCGGGTAACCTACGAGCAGTACTTC.

The gene calls are TRBV5-1 and TRBJ2-5; TRBD2 aligns across 11 bases. V shed 4 bases, J shed 1 base, and the junction held 6 bases outside the gene matches. The germline CDR1 and CDR2 sequences are SGHRS and YFSETQ. The CDR3 contains 16 residues. The CDR3 is CASSQGTSGPQETQYF. CDR3 sequence (DNA): TGCGCCAGCAGCCAAGGGACTAGCGGACCCCAAGAGACCCAGTACTTC.

V and J are TRBV12-5 and TRBJ1-1; tentatively, D is TRBD1 (5 bases). V lost 5 bases to trimming and J lost 4 bases, with 17 bases between them. The germline V gene encodes CDR1 LGHNT and CDR2 FRNRAP. The CDR3 is made up of 15 amino acids. The CDR3 DNA reads as TGTGCTAGTGGTCCACGGGGGACCCAAGGCACTGAAGCTTTCTTT. This gives the protein CASGPRGTQGTEAFF.

The chain recombines TRBV30 with TRBJ2-5; unclear D gene. V shed 2 bases and J shed 6 bases, with 7 bases lying between them. The CDR3 consists of 11 residues. CDR1 and CDR2 (germline): GTSNPN, SVGIG (reference sequence). DNA of the CDR3: TGTGCCTGGAGTCACGGTCAGACCCAGTACTTC. This sequence encodes CAWSHGQTQYF.

V is TRBV6-5 and J is TRBJ2-5, with 11 bases that match TRBD2. J lost 5 bases, V lost 2 bases, and 4 bases had no gene match. This CDR3 contains 15 residues. CDR1 is MNHEY and CDR2 is SVGAGI in the germline V gene. This CDR3 reads CASSYISGRAETQYF. In DNA form, the CDR3 reads TGTGCCAGCAGTTACATTAGCGGGAGGGCTGAGACCCAGTACTTC.

The rearrangement joins TRBV29-1 to TRBJ1-5; D is possibly TRBD1 (5 bases). The CDR3 is 13 amino acids. Germline V gives CDR1 SQVTM, CDR2 ANQGSEA. Trimming took 6 bases from V and 6 from J, leaving 15 bases between them. For the CDR3, the DNA is TGCAGCGTCTCGATGGGGGGGATTCAGCCCCAGCATTTT. Translated, it gives CSVSMGGIQPQHF. The variable domain in full, with the rest retrieved from reference TRBV29-1 and TRBJ1-5, is SAVISQKPSRDICQRGTSLTIQCQVDSQVTMMFWYRQQPGQSLTLIATANQGSEATYESGFVIDKFPISRPNLTFSTLTVSNMSPEDSSIYLCSVSMGGIQPQHFGDGTRLSIL.

The genes are TRBV28 and TRBJ1-4; possibly TRBD1 for D (6 bases). The CDR3 length is 17 residues. Germline V lookup: CDR1 MDHEN, CDR2 SYDVKM. The V gene lost 5 bases and the J gene lost 5 bases, with 21 bases spanning the gap. The CDR3 DNA sequence: TGTGCCAGCAGTGCATATATGGGAAGACAGGCAAATGAAAAACTGTTTTTT. Its translation is CASSAYMGRQANEKLFF. The complete variable domain, with remaining parts taken from reference TRBV28 and TRBJ1-4, reads DVKVTQSSRYLVKRTGEKVFLECVQDMDHENMFWYRQDPGLGLRLIYFSYDVKMKEKGDIPEGYSVSREKKERFSLILESASTNQTSMYLCASSAYMGRQANEKLFFGSGTQLSVL.

The V gene is TRBV30, the J gene TRBJ1-2, with no clear D. V lost 3 bases and J lost 4, with 12 bases in between. CDR1 is GTSNPN, CDR2 SVGIG, per germline (reference sequence). The CDR3 runs 13 residues. CDR3 coding DNA: TGTGCCTGGAGAGTGGCAGGAACCTATGGCTACACCTTC. Protein sequence: CAWRVAGTYGYTF.